This is a list of T cell receptor beta chains from one sample in a study of cytomegalovirus exposure and HLA in healthy donors. Produced via immunoSEQ multiplex PCR; TCRdb's table is partial and in-frame only. The repertoire holds approximately 130,000 clones, with roughly 85% as singletons. Sequencing input: PBMCs. Every receptor here comes from a man aged 35 to 55 in good health and CMV-seronegative. Each CDR3 is given with its conserved first and last residue. D genes are given only for firm matches. Part of the rows lack a size; the others show once, few, many or a class for expanded clones.

CASSIDHGGIAKNIQYF | TGTGCCAGTAGTATAGATCACGGGGGAATAGCCAAAAACATTCAGTACTTC | TRBJ2-4 | TRBV19 | 17 | . | .
CASSLASGGDSPLHF | TGTGCCAGCAGCTTGGCGTCCGGGGGAGATTCACCCCTCCACTTT | TRBJ1-6 | TRBV5-8 | 15 | few | .
CASRRLAFNQPQHF | TGTGCCAGCAGGAGGCTAGCCTTCAATCAGCCCCAGCATTTT | TRBJ1-5 | TRBV27 | 14 | . | .
CASSLTTDYTGELFF | TGTGCCAGCAGCTTAACAACCGATTACACCGGGGAGCTGTTTTTT | TRBJ2-2 | TRBV13 | 15 | . | .
CASSRDRGTEAFF | TGTGCCAGCAGCCGGGACAGGGGCACTGAAGCTTTCTTT | TRBJ1-1 | TRBV7-3 | 13 | . | TRBD1
CASSEAKLSNQPQHF | TGTGCCAGCAGCGAGGCGAAACTTAGCAATCAGCCCCAGCATTTT | TRBJ1-5 | TRBV7-9 | 15 | . | .
CASKTGGSDTQYF | TGTGCCAGTAAGACGGGGGGCTCAGATACGCAGTATTTT | TRBJ2-3 | TRBV21-1 | 13 | . | .
CASSERDTGELFF | TGTGCCAGCAGTGAACGGGACACCGGGGAGCTGTTTTTT | TRBJ2-2 | TRBV25-1 | 13 | . | .
CASTLTSSYNSPLHF | TGTGCCAGCACCTTGACAAGCTCCTATAATTCACCCCTCCACTTT | TRBJ1-6 | TRBV6-6 | 15 | . | .
CASSPGGSNTEAFF | TGTGCCAGCAGCCCCGGCGGTTCGAACACTGAAGCTTTCTTT | TRBJ1-1 | TRBV6-6 | 14 | . | .
CASSLTGNYEQYF | TGTGCCAGCAGCTTGACGGGAAACTACGAGCAGTACTTC | TRBJ2-7 | TRBV5-8 | 13 | . | .
CASSQDRDRVGTIYF | TGTGCCAGCAGCCAAGATCGGGACAGGGTTGGCACCATATATTTT | TRBJ1-3 | TRBV4-2 | 15 | . | TRBD1
CASTLAGGSYNEQFF | TGCGCCAGCACCCTAGCGGGAGGCTCCTACAATGAGCAGTTCTTC | TRBJ2-1 | TRBV5-1 | 15 | . | TRBD2
CSARQGARTEAFF | TGCAGCGCAAGACAGGGGGCGCGCACTGAAGCTTTCTTT | TRBJ1-1 | TRBV29-1 | 13 | once | TRBD1
CASSLHPQGANTGELFF | TGTGCCAGCAGTTTGCATCCACAGGGGGCGAACACCGGGGAGCTGTTTTTT | TRBJ2-2 | TRBV5-6 | 17 | . | TRBD1
CASTGLVGYNEQFF | TGTGCCAGCACCGGACTAGTTGGCTACAATGAGCAGTTCTTC | TRBJ2-1 | TRBV2 | 14 | once | TRBD2
CASSSWSGVGNEQFF | TGTGCCAGCAGCTCGTGGTCAGGGGTAGGCAATGAGCAGTTCTTC | TRBJ2-1 | TRBV7-9 | 15 | . | .
CASSQDINLLQETQYF | TGCGCCAGCAGCCAAGATATAAACCTATTACAAGAGACCCAGTACTTC | TRBJ2-5 | TRBV4-3 | 16 | . | .
CASTTAPNEKLFF | TGTGCCAGCACGACAGCTCCTAATGAAAAACTGTTTTTT | TRBJ1-4 | TRBV19 | 13 | once | .
CASSLADGGARDTEAFF | TGCGCCAGCAGCTTGGCCGACGGCGGGGCTAGGGACACTGAAGCTTTCTTT | TRBJ1-1 | TRBV5-1 | 17 | . | .
CASRLTGKSFGGYTF | TGTGCCAGCAGACTGACGGGGAAATCGTTCGGTGGCTACACCTTC | TRBJ1-2 | TRBV6-5 | 15 | . | .
CASSRRQATMNTEAFF | TGTGCCAGCAGCCGACGACAGGCGACCATGAACACTGAAGCTTTCTTT | TRBJ1-1 | TRBV11-2 | 16 | few | .
CASRQGEDTGELFF | TGTGCCAGCAGACAGGGGGAGGACACCGGGGAGCTGTTTTTT | TRBJ2-2 | TRBV9 | 14 | . | TRBD1
CASTGGGETQYF | TGTGCCAGCACCGGGGGTGGGGAGACCCAGTACTTC | TRBJ2-5 | TRBV5-4 | 12 | . | .
CASSYPRDSSGNTIYF | TGTGCCAGCAGCTACCCCCGAGACAGTTCTGGAAACACCATATATTTT | TRBJ1-3 | TRBV9 | 16 | . | .
CASSLHRTDSNQPQHF | TGTGCCAGCAGTTTACACAGAACCGATAGCAATCAGCCCCAGCATTTT | TRBJ1-5 | TRBV28 | 16 | . | .
CASSHIKMRGWNNSPLHF | TGCGCCAGCAGCCATATTAAGATGAGGGGGTGGAATAATTCACCCCTCCACTTT | TRBJ1-6 | TRBV4-1 | 18 | . | .
CASTLGASGNNEQFF | TGTGCCAGCACCCTGGGTGCTAGCGGGAACAATGAGCAGTTCTTC | TRBJ2-1 | TRBV6-5 | 15 | . | TRBD2
CASSQGTGTQETQYF | TGTGCCAGCAGCCAGGGTACCGGGACTCAAGAGACCCAGTACTTC | TRBJ2-5 | TRBV4-2 | 15 | . | .
CASTGGRRRNEQFF | TGTGCCAGCACCGGAGGCCGGCGGAGAAATGAGCAGTTCTTC | TRBJ2-1 | TRBV2 | 14 | . | .
CASSQDASGAISPQTQYF | TGCGCCAGCAGCCAAGACGCTAGCGGAGCTATCAGTCCGCAGACCCAGTACTTC | TRBJ2-5 | TRBV4-3 | 18 | . | TRBD2
CASSSTQRENEQYF | TGTGCCAGCAGCTCGACGCAGCGGGAGAACGAGCAGTACTTC | TRBJ2-7 | TRBV7-9 | 14 | . | TRBD2
CASSPTDRNTGELFF | TGTGCCAGCTCACCAACAGACAGGAACACCGGGGAGCTGTTTTTT | TRBJ2-2 | TRBV18 | 15 | . | .
CASSQGGETQYF | TGCGCCAGCAGCCAAGGAGGAGAGACCCAGTACTTC | TRBJ2-5 | TRBV4-1 | 12 | few | .
CASSLYNEQFF | TGTGCCAGCAGCCTGTACAATGAGCAGTTCTTC | TRBJ2-1 | TRBV5-5 | 11 | . | .
CASMATGGYEQYF | TGCGCCAGCATGGCCACAGGGGGCTACGAGCAGTACTTC | TRBJ2-7 | TRBV5-1 | 13 | once | TRBD1
CASRLPGQGASSGNTIYF | TGTGCCAGCAGACTGCCGGGACAGGGGGCCTCCTCTGGAAACACCATATATTTT | TRBJ1-3 | TRBV11-3 | 18 | . | TRBD1
CATSPRTNTGELFF | TGTGCCACCAGCCCACGAACAAACACCGGGGAGCTGTTTTTT | TRBJ2-2 | TRBV15 | 14 | . | .
CASSSWEGYEQYF | TGTGCCAGCAGCTCCTGGGAGGGCTACGAGCAGTACTTC | TRBJ2-7 | TRBV5-4 | 13 | . | TRBD2
CASSRDGGGRRGYTF | TGTGCCAGCAGCCGTGACGGGGGGGGCAGACGTGGCTACACCTTC | TRBJ1-2 | TRBV5-4 | 15 | . | .
CASTTTGLTEAFF | TGTGCCAGTACCACGACAGGGCTCACTGAAGCTTTCTTT | TRBJ1-1 | TRBV19 | 13 | few | TRBD1
CASSPQGSYSYEQYF | TGTGCCAGCAGTCCACAGGGGTCATACTCCTACGAGCAGTACTTC | TRBJ2-7 | TRBV6-5 | 15 | . | TRBD1
CASSLGPANSPLHF | TGTGCCAGCAGCCTGGGCCCGGCTAATTCACCCCTCCACTTT | TRBJ1-6 | TRBV27 | 14 | . | .